The 26 T cell receptor beta chains below come from one sample, sequenced in a study of blood T cell repertoires in COVID-19. TCRdb's copy holds only in-frame clones and misses some; the assay was immunoSEQ multiplex PCR. In the table there are about 400,000 clones, roughly 86% of which are singletons. Sequencing was performed on PBMCs or T cells enriched from blood (not recorded which). These receptors all come from a woman in her 30s who had recovered from COVID-19.

The chain combines TRBV2 with TRBJ2-7; 9 bases fit TRBD1. Germline CDR1 is SNHLY and CDR2 is FYNNEI. The CDR3 has 13 amino acids. V dropped 7 bases and J dropped 2; count of bases not matched to a gene: 3. The CDR3 DNA reads as TGTGCCAGCACCCGGGACAGGGCCTACGAGCAGTACTTC. Its protein is CASTRDRAYEQYF.

The count of this clone is one. The chain is built from TRBV7-9 and TRBJ2-5; 8 bases map to TRBD2. V was pared by 3 bases and J by 4 bases, with 4 bases of the junction left unmatched. The CDR3 totals 14 residues. The germline V gene encodes CDR1 SEHNR and CDR2 FQNEAQ (reference sequence). The CDR3 region is CASSLLAGGETQYF. The CDR3 DNA follows: TGTGCCAGCAGCTTGCTGGCGGGGGGAGAGACCCAGTACTTC.

The chain links TRBV7-6 to TRBJ1-1; D not certain. V lost 3 bases and J lost 1, with 12 bases in between. The germline V gene encodes CDR1 SGHVS and CDR2 FNYEAQ. The CDR3 is 15 residues long. The CDR3 region has the DNA TGTGCCAGCAGCTTCCCTTTGTCCGGGAACACTGAAGCTTTCTTT. This gives the protein CASSFPLSGNTEAFF.

J is TRBJ1-6 and V is TRBV5-1; 8 positions agree with TRBD1. The germline V gene encodes CDR1 SGHRS and CDR2 YFSETQ. The CDR3 has 15 amino acids. V lost 3 bases and J lost 8; bases outside the gene matches: 7. The CDR3 sequence: CASSSGQGKDSPLHF. CDR3 coding DNA: TGCGCCAGCAGCTCCGGACAGGGCAAGGATTCACCCCTCCACTTT.

The chain links TRBV11-2 to TRBJ1-5; D gene ambiguous. This CDR3 is 15 amino acids long. CDR1 and CDR2 from the germline V gene are SGHAT and FQNNGV. Trimming left V 3 bases short and J 4 bases short, with 13 bases between. The CDR3: CASSFRLPGNQPQHF. In nucleotides, the CDR3 is TGTGCCAGCAGCTTTCGCCTGCCAGGAAATCAGCCCCAGCATTTT.

V gene TRBV3-1 (or the pseudogene TRBV3-2) combines with J gene TRBJ1-1; D might be TRBD1 (5 bases). Trimming left V 1 base short and J 5 bases short, with 14 bases between. Germline CDR1 is LGHDT and CDR2 is YNNKEL (reference sequence). The CDR3 totals 15 residues. CDR3 in DNA: TGTGCCAGCAGCCAAGGAGGTGGGGCGGAAACTGAAGCTTTCTTT. Protein product: CASSQGGGAETEAFF.

CDR3 sequence (DNA): TGCGCCAGCAGTGAAAAATTCCACGGCGGTTCCAGACAGCGCACAGATACGCAGTATTTT. This gives the protein CASSEKFHGGSRQRTDTQYF. The rearrangement joins TRBV10-2 to TRBJ2-3, with a tentative D call TRBD1 (5 bases). CDR1 and CDR2 (germline): WSHSY, SAAADI. The CDR3 extends over 20 amino acids. The germline V and J ends were trimmed by 3 bases and 1 base, with 26 bases remaining between them.

This chain links TRBV20-1 with TRBJ1-3, with a tentative D call TRBD1 (5 bases). The CDR3 totals 11 residues. V lost 5 bases to trimming and J lost 8 bases, with 10 bases between them. Looked up from germline, CDR1 is DFQATT and CDR2 is SNEGSKA (reference sequence). The DNA of the CDR3 is TGCAGTGCTCCATTAGGGGACACCATATATTTT. Residues: CSAPLGDTIYF.

The count of this clone is one. The CDR3 loop reads CASTTLEGAYNEQFF. The CDR3 nucleotides read TGTGCCAGCACCACCTTAGAGGGGGCCTACAATGAGCAGTTCTTC. This sequence joins TRBV28 and TRBJ2-1; TRBD1 is a possible D gene (6 bases). This CDR3 region has 15 residues. Trimming took off 7 bases at V and 2 bases at J, with 15 bases between the two ends. Germline V gives CDR1 MDHEN, CDR2 SYDVKM.

This clone was seen once. The rearrangement uses TRBV29-1 and TRBJ2-7; 7 bases line up with TRBD1. Germline assignment: CDR1 SQVTM and CDR2 ANQGSEA. The CDR3 spans 16 residues. Losses at the gene ends were 0 bases for V and 3 bases for J; bases not matched to a gene: 11. In nucleotides, the CDR3 is TGCAGCGTTGAAGAGCTAGAGACAGGGACCTTCTACGAGCAGTACTTC. Translated, it gives CSVEELETGTFYEQYF.

V gene TRBV7-9 combines with J gene TRBJ2-2; the match to TRBD1 covers 11 bases. V lost 5 bases to trimming and J lost 6 bases; unmatched junction nucleotides: 5. From germline, CDR1 is SEHNR and CDR2 FQNEAQ (reference sequence). This CDR3 has 15 residues. The CDR3 DNA is TGTGCCAGCAGCGGCCGGGACAGGGGGGCCGGGGAGCTGTTTTTT. Encoded protein: CASSGRDRGAGELFF.

In its sample, this clone was seen once. DNA of the CDR3: TGTGCCAGCAGTGAACCCCACAGGGGGCGAGAGACCCAGTACTTC. Its translation: CASSEPHRGRETQYF. This chain connects TRBV25-1 to TRBJ2-5; TRBD1 matches 9 bases. J was trimmed by 4 bases and V by 2 bases; bases with no gene match: 5. Germline CDR1 reads MGHDK; CDR2 reads SYGVNS. The CDR3 has 15 residues.

The chain combines TRBV4-3 with TRBJ1-1; TRBD1 matches at 8 bases. The CDR3 contains 16 residues. Trimming cost V 1 base and J 1 base; bases outside gene matches: 5. Per germline, CDR1 LGHNA and CDR2 YSLEER. The CDR3 DNA sequence: TGCGCCAGCAGCCAAGGTACAGGGGGTGGGAACACTGAAGCTTTCTTT. It encodes CASSQGTGGGNTEAFF.

The chain employs TRBV11-3 and TRBJ1-5, with D possibly TRBD1 on 5 matching bases. The CDR3 is 18 amino acids. The V gene's germline CDR1 is SGHNT and CDR2 YENEEA. Deletions cut 2 bases from V and 0 bases from J, with 17 bases between. CDR3 amino acids: CASSLQFDRHYSNQPQHF. DNA for the CDR3: TGTGCCAGCAGCTTACAATTTGACAGACATTATAGCAATCAGCCCCAGCATTTT. Drawing the rest from reference TRBV11-3 and TRBJ1-5, the complete variable domain is EAGVVQSPRYKIIEKKQPVAFWCNPISGHNTLYWYLQNLGQGPELLIRYENEEAVDDSQLPKDRFSAERLKGVDSTLKIQPAELGDSAVYLCASSLQFDRHYSNQPQHFGDGTRLSIL.

This chain connects TRBV28 to TRBJ1-1; a possible D gene is TRBD1 (6 bases). Germline lookup yields CDR1 MDHEN and CDR2 SYDVKM. This CDR3 has 15 amino acids. V was trimmed by 5 bases and J by 0 bases, leaving 13 bases between them. The CDR3 reads CASSTIRQVNTEAFF. In DNA form, the CDR3 reads TGTGCCAGCAGTACCATTCGACAGGTGAACACTGAAGCTTTCTTT.

This clone was recorded only once. The gene calls are TRBV30 and TRBJ1-4; D not resolved. The ends were cut back, 6 bases at V and 0 bases at J, with 20 bases in the middle. CDR1 GTSNPN and CDR2 SVGIG come from the germline V gene (reference sequence). The length of the CDR3 is 17 residues. CDR3 residues: CACNLGRGGPTNEKLFF. CDR3 nucleotides: TGTGCCTGCAACCTCGGGAGAGGAGGGCCAACTAATGAAAAACTGTTTTTT.

The chain couples TRBV5-1 to TRBJ2-7; weak D call: TRBD2 (6 bases). The germline V and J ends were trimmed by 6 bases and 6 bases, with 19 bases remaining between them. Germline CDR1 reads SGHRS; CDR2 reads YFSETQ. The length of the CDR3 is 14 residues. The CDR3 region is CASKGLVEGGEQYF. CDR3 bases: TGCGCCAGCAAGGGTTTAGTAGAGGGAGGCGAGCAGTACTTC.

The rearrangement links TRBV5-4 to TRBJ1-1; D is undetermined. Trimming stripped 6 bases from V and 3 bases from J, with 12 bases between. The CDR3 spans 13 residues. Germline V gene data show CDR1 as SGHNT and CDR2 as YYREEE (reference sequence). CDR3 sequence (DNA): TGTGCCAGCAACCCAATTTCGGACACTGAAGCTTTCTTT. Translated, it gives CASNPISDTEAFF. The complete variable domain, with remaining parts taken from reference TRBV5-4 and TRBJ1-1, reads ETGVTQSPTHLIKTRGQQVTLRCSSQSGHNTVSWYQQALGQGPQFIFQYYREEENGRGNFPPRFSGLQFPNYSSELNVNALELDDSALYLCASNPISDTEAFFGQGTRLTVV.

V and J are TRBV14 and TRBJ1-4; 8 bases are a match to TRBD1. Germline CDR1 reads SGHDN; CDR2 reads FVKESK. V was pared by 2 bases and J by 8 bases, with 7 bases of the junction left unmatched. The CDR3 loop spans 15 amino acids. The chain's CDR3 is CASSQPRGREEKLFF. In nucleotides, the CDR3 is TGTGCCAGCAGCCAACCCAGGGGGCGCGAAGAAAAACTGTTTTTT.

For the CDR3, the DNA is TGTGCCACCAGCCTGAGACTAGCTTCGTACCAAGAGACCCAGTACTTC. It encodes CATSLRLASYQETQYF. The chain links TRBV15 to TRBJ2-5; 7 positions match TRBD2. Germline V gene lookup returns CDR1 LNHNV and CDR2 YYDKDF (reference sequence). This CDR3 region has 16 residues. With V trimmed by 5 bases and J by 0 bases, 9 bases remained unmatched.

The V and J genes are TRBV19 and TRBJ2-2, with TRBD2 identical over 11 bases. Trimming cost V 4 bases and J 7 bases; bases outside gene matches: 8. Per the germline V gene, CDR1 is LNHDA and CDR2 is SQIVND (reference sequence). This CDR3 has 16 amino acids. This CDR3 reads CASSRASGGIVGELFF. CDR3 sequence (DNA): TGTGCCAGTAGTAGGGCTAGCGGGGGGATTGTCGGGGAGCTGTTTTTT.

This sequence joins TRBV27 and TRBJ1-5, with 8 nucleotides matching TRBD1. Germline trimming cut 8 bases from V and 10 bases from J; bases unmatched to any gene: 7. The germline CDR1 and CDR2 sequences are MNHEY and SMNVEV (reference sequence). The CDR3 runs 12 residues. The CDR3 DNA reads as TGTGCCAGCTCGAGTCAGGGGGCACCCCAGCATTTT. It specifies CASSSQGAPQHF.

This clone was observed once. The rearrangement links TRBV19 to TRBJ2-7; perhaps TRBD2 as D (7 bases). This CDR3 has 15 residues. Between the trimmed V and J ends, which lost 4 bases and 5 bases, there was a span of 18 bases. Germline V gene sequence: CDR1 LNHDA, CDR2 SQIVND (reference sequence). CDR3 residues: CASSKTGGPGDEQYF. CDR3 coding DNA: TGTGCCAGTAGTAAGACGGGGGGCCCGGGGGACGAGCAGTACTTC.

The chain employs TRBV7-6 and TRBJ2-1; D remains unclear. Looked up from germline, CDR1 is SGHVS and CDR2 is FNYEAQ. Trimming removed 0 bases at V and 1 base at J, with 13 bases between. The CDR3 runs 17 residues. CDR3 residues: CASSLAPSTGSYNEQFF. CDR3 DNA: TGTGCCAGCAGCTTAGCGCCATCCACGGGTTCCTACAATGAGCAGTTCTTC.

V usage is TRBV10-3 and J usage is TRBJ1-2; D remains unclear. Between the trimmed V and J ends, which lost 1 base and 4 bases, there was a span of 7 bases. This CDR3 spans 13 amino acids. Germline CDR1 reads ENHRY; CDR2 reads SYGVKD. The CDR3 sequence: CAISEYASYGYTF. The CDR3 DNA is TGTGCCATCAGTGAGTACGCCAGCTATGGCTACACCTTC.

The chain has TRBV28 and TRBJ1-2; weak D call: TRBD1 (6 bases). The CDR3 spans 13 residues. Trimming took off 7 bases at V and 0 bases at J, with 9 bases between the two ends. The germline V gene has CDR1 MDHEN and CDR2 SYDVKM. The CDR3 is CASTGGSNYGYTF. DNA of the CDR3: TGTGCCAGCACGGGGGGCTCTAACTATGGCTACACCTTC.